The present T cell receptor beta chain was sequenced within a study of response to subunit inactivated influenza vaccine (dated by TCRdb to the late 2010s). In terms of the full investigation: Deep quantitative profiling of the T cell receptor repertoire was used in the study to follow responses to a trivalent subunit inactivated influenza vaccine. Here is what the overall study found, with its caveats: It was suggested by the authors that each seasonal influenza vaccination may recruit only a limited number of new T cells.

At least ten counts were recorded for this clonotype. It has no known antigen specificity. One base away there is no much larger clone; base qualities are not given. The library relied on RT-PCR. Sequencing instrument: Illumina HiSeq 2500. TCRdb reworked the public reads: Q25 trimming with fastp, MiXCR clone assembly, productive beta chains retained. Entries are consolidated by CDR3 protein sequence, retaining the most common genes and DNA. The sample has 550,000 to 800,000 distinct CDR3 sequences on record, 15% to 19% of them singletons. The top ten hold 9.5% to 13% of the sample. The TCR was taken from a man aged 45 to 65 who received an inactivated influenza vaccine. Donor details come from another sample of the same person, matched by shared clones. This sample comprised PBMCs from blood, obtained about 13 days after vaccination.

This receptor carries the CDR3 CSASAGGDPYEQYF. The DNA sequence is TGCAGTGCTAGCGCCGGCGGGGATCCCTACGAGCAGTACTTC. The chain is made from TRBV20-1 and TRBJ2-7, with a weak D call of TRBD2 (6 bases match). According to the germline V gene (reference sequence), CDR1 reads DFQATT and CDR2 reads SNEGSKA. V gives up 3 bases and J gives up 2 bases, and the segment between their germline ends measures 14 bases. The CDR3 covers 14 residues, taking in both the cysteine and the phenylalanine. The sequence is cut down to CDR3 DNA, 42 bases in frame from base 1.